This T cell receptor (beta chain) was identified in a study of response to subunit inactivated influenza vaccine. Germline V CDR1 and CDR2: MNHEY, SVGAGI. The CDR3 length is 12 residues. Trimming took 8 bases from V and 0 from J, leaving 7 bases between them. Via MiXCR, TCRdb re-called the RT-PCR reads, giving one row per CDR3 protein. The sample holds roughly 500,000 distinct CDR3 sequences, around 21% seen once. This same sample was also part of a study on T cells expressing NK-cell markers. As that study records: 5'RACE template switching with UMIs produced the TCR beta cDNA.

The source is a man over 45 who received an inactivated influenza vaccine. The chain has TRBV6-5 and TRBJ1-2; D is unclear. Sequenced here: CD4+ T cells sorted from PBMCs, sampled approximately 13 days after vaccination. In nucleotides, the CDR3 is TGTGCCAGCCACACCGCTAACTATGGCTACACCTTC. It specifies CASHTANYGYTF.